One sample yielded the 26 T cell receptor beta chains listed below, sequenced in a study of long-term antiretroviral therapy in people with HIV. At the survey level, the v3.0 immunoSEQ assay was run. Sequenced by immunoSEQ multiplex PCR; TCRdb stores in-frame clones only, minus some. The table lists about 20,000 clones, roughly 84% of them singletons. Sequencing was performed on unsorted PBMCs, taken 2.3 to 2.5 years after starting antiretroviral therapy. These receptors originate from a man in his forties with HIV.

The CDR3 coding sequence is TGTGCCAGCAGCTCAGCCTTACTAGCGGGAGAGACCTACGAGCAGTACTTC. Protein: CASSSALLAGETYEQYF. This sequence joins TRBV7-2 and TRBJ2-7, with 11 nucleotides matching TRBD2. The CDR3 runs 17 residues. The ends lost 4 bases at V and 2 bases at J; junction bases unmatched: 10. The germline CDR1 and CDR2 sequences are SGHTA and FQGNSA.

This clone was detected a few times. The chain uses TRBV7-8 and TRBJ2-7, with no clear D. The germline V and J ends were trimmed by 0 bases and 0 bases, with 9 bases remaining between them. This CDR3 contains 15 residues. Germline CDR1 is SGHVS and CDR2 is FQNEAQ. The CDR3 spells CASSLAGGSSYEQYF. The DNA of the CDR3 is TGTGCCAGCAGCTTAGCAGGCGGCAGCTCCTACGAGCAGTACTTC.

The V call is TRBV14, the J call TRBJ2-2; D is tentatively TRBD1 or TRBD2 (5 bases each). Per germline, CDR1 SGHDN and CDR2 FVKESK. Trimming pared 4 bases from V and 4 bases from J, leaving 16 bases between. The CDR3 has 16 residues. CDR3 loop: CASSLGDRDPTGELFF. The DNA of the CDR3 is TGTGCCAGCAGCCTAGGAGACCGGGACCCCACCGGGGAGCTGTTTTTT.

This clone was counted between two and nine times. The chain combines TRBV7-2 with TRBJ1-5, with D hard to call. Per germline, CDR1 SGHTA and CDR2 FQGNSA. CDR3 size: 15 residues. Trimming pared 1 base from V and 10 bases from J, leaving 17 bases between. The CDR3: CASSLGSAAGGPQHF. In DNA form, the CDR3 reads TGTGCCAGCAGCTTAGGGTCGGCCGCCGGAGGACCCCAGCATTTT.

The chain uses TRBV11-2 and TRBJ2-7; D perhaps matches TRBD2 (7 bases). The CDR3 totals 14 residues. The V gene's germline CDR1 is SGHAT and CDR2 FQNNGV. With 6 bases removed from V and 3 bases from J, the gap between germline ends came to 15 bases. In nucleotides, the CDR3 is TGTGCCAGCAGGTGGGGGGGGACAAACTACGAGCAGTACTTC. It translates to CASRWGGTNYEQYF.

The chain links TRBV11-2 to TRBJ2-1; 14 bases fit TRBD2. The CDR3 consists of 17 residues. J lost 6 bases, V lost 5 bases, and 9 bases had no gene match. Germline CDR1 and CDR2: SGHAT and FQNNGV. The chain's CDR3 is CASSTGLAGVRSNEQFF. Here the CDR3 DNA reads TGTGCCAGCAGCACGGGACTAGCGGGAGTGAGAAGCAATGAGCAGTTCTTC.

CDR3 sequence reads: CASSLGRRNYEQYF. The DNA of the CDR3 is TGTGCCAGCAGCTTAGGCAGGCGCAATTACGAGCAGTACTTC. The chain links TRBV11-2 to TRBJ2-7; no clear D gene. Per germline, CDR1 SGHAT and CDR2 FQNNGV. The CDR3 has 14 residues. Trimming took 1 base from V and 4 from J, leaving 11 bases between them.

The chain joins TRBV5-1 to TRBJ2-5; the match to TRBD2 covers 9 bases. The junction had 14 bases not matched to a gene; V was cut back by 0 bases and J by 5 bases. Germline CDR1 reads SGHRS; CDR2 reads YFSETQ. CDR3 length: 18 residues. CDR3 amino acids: CASSLGTAGGLRRETQYF. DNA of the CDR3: TGCGCCAGCAGCTTGGGCACAGCGGGAGGCCTGAGGAGGGAGACCCAGTACTTC.

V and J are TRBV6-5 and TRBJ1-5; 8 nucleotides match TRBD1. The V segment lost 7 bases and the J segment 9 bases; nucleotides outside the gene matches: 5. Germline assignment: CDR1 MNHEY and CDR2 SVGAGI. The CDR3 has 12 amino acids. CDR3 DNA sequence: TGTGCCAGCAACACAGGGGGAGCGCCCCAGCATTTT. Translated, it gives CASNTGGAPQHF.

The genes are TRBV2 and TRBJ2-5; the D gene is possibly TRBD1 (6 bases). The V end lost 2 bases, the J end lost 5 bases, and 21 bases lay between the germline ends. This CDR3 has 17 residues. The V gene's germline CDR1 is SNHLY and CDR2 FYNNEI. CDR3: CASSETLGHPRGETQYF. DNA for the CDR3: TGTGCCAGCAGTGAAACGCTGGGACACCCGAGGGGGGAGACCCAGTACTTC.

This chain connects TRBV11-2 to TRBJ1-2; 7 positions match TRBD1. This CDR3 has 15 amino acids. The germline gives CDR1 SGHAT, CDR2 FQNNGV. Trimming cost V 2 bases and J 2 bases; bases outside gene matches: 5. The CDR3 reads CASSLPPGGNYGYTF. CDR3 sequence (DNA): TGTGCCAGCAGCTTACCCCCAGGGGGAAACTATGGCTACACCTTC.

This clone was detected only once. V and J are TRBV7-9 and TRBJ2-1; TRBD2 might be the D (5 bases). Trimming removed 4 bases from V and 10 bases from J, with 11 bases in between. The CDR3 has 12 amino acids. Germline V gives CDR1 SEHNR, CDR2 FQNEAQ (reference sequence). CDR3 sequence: CASSSGEYEQFF. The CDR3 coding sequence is TGTGCCAGCAGCTCCGGGGAATACGAGCAGTTCTTC.

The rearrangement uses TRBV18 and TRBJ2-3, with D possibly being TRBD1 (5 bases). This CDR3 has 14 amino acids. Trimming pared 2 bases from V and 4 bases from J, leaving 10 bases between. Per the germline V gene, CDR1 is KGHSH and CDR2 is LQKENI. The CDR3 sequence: CASSPGRAPDTQYF. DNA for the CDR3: TGTGCCAGCTCACCAGGCAGGGCACCAGATACGCAGTATTTT. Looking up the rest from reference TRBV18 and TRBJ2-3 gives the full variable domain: NAGVMQNPRHLVRRRGQEARLRCSPMKGHSHVYWYRQLPEEGLKFMVYLQKENIIDESGMPKERFSAEFPKEGPSILRIQQVVRGDSAAYFCASSPGRAPDTQYFGPGTRLTVL.

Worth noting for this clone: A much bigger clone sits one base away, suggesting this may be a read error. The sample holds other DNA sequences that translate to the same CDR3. The CDR3 nucleotides read TGTGCCAGCAGCTTAGATACGTACGAGCAGTACTTC. It codes for CASSLDTYEQYF. This sequence joins TRBV7-9 and TRBJ2-7; D gene ambiguous. This CDR3 comprises 12 residues. Looked up from germline, CDR1 is SEHNR and CDR2 is FQNEAQ (reference sequence). The germline V and J ends were trimmed by 1 base and 4 bases, with 5 bases remaining between them.

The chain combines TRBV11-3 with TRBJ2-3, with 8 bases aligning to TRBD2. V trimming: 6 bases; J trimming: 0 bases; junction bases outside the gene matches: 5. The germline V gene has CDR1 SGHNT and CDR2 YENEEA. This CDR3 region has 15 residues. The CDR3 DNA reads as TGTGCCAGCAGTATTACTAGCGGAAGCACAGATACGCAGTATTTT. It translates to CASSITSGSTDTQYF.

The CDR3 nucleotides are TGTGCCAGTAGTACGGGGGCCTGGACAGCCGGGGAGCTGTTTTTT. Translation gives CASSTGAWTAGELFF. The chain recombines TRBV19 with TRBJ2-2; D possibly uses TRBD1 or TRBD2 (6 bases each). The CDR3 loop spans 15 amino acids. From germline, CDR1 is LNHDA and CDR2 SQIVND (reference sequence). V was shortened by 4 bases and J by 6 bases, with 15 bases between the two germline ends.

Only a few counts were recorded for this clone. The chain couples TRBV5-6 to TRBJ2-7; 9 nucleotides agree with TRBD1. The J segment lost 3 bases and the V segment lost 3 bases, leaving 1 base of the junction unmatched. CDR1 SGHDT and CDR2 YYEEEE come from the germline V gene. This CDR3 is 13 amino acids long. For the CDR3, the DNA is TGTGCCAGCAGCTGGACAGGGGACTACGAGCAGTACTTC. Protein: CASSWTGDYEQYF.

CDR3 coding DNA: TGTGCCAGCAGCTTGGGGCAGGGCCTTGAAGCTTTCTTT. Protein sequence: CASSLGQGLEAFF. This chain joins TRBV5-4 and TRBJ1-1, with D perhaps TRBD1 (5 bases). The CDR3 runs to 13 residues. Germline V gives CDR1 SGHNT, CDR2 YYREEE (reference sequence). V was cut by 0 bases and J by 7 bases, with 10 bases left in between.

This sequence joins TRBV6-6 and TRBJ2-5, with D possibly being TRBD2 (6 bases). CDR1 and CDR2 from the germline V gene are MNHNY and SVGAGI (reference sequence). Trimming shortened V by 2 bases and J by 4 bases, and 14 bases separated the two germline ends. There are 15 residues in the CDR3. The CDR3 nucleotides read TGTGCCAGCAGTTACGTCGGGGGAGGCGGAGAGACCCAGTACTTC. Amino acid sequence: CASSYVGGGGETQYF.

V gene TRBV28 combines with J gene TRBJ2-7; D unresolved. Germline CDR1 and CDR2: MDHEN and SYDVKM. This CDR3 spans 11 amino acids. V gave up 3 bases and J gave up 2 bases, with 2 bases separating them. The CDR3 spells CASSLAYEQYF. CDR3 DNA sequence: TGTGCCAGCAGTTTGGCCTACGAGCAGTACTTC. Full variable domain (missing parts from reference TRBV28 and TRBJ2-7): DVKVTQSSRYLVKRTGEKVFLECVQDMDHENMFWYRQDPGLGLRLIYFSYDVKMKEKGDIPEGYSVSREKKERFSLILESASTNQTSMYLCASSLAYEQYFGPGTRLTVT.

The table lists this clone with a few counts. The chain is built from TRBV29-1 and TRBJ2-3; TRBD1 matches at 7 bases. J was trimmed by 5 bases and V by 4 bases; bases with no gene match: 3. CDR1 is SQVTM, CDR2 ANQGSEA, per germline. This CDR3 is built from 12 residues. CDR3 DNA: TGCAGCGTTGGACAGGGTGGAGATACGCAGTATTTT. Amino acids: CSVGQGGDTQYF.

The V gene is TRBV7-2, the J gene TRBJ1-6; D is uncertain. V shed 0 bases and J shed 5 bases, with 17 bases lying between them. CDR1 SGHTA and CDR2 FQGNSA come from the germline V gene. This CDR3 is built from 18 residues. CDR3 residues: CASSLAGNRKIDNSPLHF. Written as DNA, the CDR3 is TGTGCCAGCAGCTTAGCAGGAAATAGGAAAATCGATAATTCACCCCTCCACTTT.

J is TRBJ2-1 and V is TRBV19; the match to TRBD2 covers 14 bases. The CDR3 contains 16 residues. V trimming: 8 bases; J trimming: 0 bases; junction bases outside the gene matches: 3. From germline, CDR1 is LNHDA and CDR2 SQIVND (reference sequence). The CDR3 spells CASGTSGSSSYNEQFF. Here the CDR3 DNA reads TGTGCCAGTGGGACTAGCGGGAGTAGCTCCTACAATGAGCAGTTCTTC.

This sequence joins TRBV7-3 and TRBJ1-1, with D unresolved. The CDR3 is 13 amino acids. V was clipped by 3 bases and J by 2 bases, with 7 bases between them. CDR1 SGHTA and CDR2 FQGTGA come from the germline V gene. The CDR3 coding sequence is TGTGCCAGCAGCTTGACGGGCAACACTGAAGCTTTCTTT. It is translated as CASSLTGNTEAFF.

The CDR3 spells CASSFDRLNTEAFF. Written as DNA, the CDR3 is TGCGCCAGCAGCTTCGACAGACTGAACACTGAAGCTTTCTTT. The chain uses TRBV5-1 and TRBJ1-1, with D perhaps matching TRBD1 (5 bases). CDR1 SGHRS and CDR2 YFSETQ come from the germline V gene. There are 14 residues in the CDR3. Between the trimmed V and J ends, which lost 2 bases and 0 bases, there was a span of 8 bases. Looking up the rest from reference TRBV5-1 and TRBJ1-1 gives the full variable domain: KAGVTQTPRYLIKTRGQQVTLSCSPISGHRSVSWYQQTPGQGLQFLFEYFSETQRNKGNFPGRFSGRQFSNSRSEMNVSTLELGDSALYLCASSFDRLNTEAFFGQGTRLTVV.

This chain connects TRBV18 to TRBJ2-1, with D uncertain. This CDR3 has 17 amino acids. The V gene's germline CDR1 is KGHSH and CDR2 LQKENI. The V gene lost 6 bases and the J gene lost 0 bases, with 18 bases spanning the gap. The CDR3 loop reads CASSPPQRRSSYNEQFF. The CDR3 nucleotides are TGTGCCAGCTCCCCCCCCCAGCGCAGGTCCTCCTACAATGAGCAGTTCTTC.